This T cell receptor (beta chain) is drawn from a study of cytomegalovirus exposure and HLA in healthy donors. Study conclusions and caveats: TCR beta chains numbering more than 150 were designated cytomegalovirus-associated.

With regard to this clone: Its antigen is unidentified.

Use of 60 Vbeta and 13 Jbeta primers characterized the PCR. Some clones are missing from TCRdb's copy, which holds only in-frame ones; the method was immunoSEQ multiplex PCR. The sample contains about 150,000 clones, roughly 80% of which appear only once. Germline CDR1 is MGHDK and CDR2 is SYGVNS. The CDR3 spans 15 residues. Trimming removed 0 bases from V and 2 bases from J, with 11 bases in between. The TCR sequence derives from a male donor in good health and CMV-seronegative. Sequences were obtained from PBMCs. This chain connects TRBV25-1 to TRBJ2-7, with a possible D match to TRBD2 (6 bases). CDR3 in DNA: TGTGCCAGCAGTGAATATCCGGGGGATACCTACGAGCAGTACTTC. Residues: CASSEYPGDTYEQYF.